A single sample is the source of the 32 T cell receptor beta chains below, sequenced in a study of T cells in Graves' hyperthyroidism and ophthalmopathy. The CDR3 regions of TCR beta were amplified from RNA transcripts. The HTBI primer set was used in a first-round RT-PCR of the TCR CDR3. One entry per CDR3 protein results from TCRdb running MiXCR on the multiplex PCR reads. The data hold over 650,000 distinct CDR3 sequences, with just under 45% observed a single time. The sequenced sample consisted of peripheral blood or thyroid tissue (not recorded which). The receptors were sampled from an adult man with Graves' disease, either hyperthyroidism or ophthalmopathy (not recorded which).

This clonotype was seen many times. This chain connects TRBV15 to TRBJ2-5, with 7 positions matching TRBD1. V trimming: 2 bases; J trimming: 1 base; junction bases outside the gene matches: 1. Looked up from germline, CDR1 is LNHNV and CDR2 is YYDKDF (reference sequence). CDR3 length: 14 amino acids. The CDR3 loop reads CATSRPGGQETQYF. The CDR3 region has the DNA TGTGCCACCAGCAGACCAGGGGGCCAAGAGACCCAGTACTTC.

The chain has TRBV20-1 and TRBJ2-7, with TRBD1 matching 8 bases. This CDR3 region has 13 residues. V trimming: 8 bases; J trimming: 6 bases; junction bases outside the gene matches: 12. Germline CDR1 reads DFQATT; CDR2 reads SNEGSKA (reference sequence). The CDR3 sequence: CSLAGQGSGEQYF. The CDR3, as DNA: TGCAGTTTAGCAGGACAGGGATCCGGCGAGCAGTACTTC.

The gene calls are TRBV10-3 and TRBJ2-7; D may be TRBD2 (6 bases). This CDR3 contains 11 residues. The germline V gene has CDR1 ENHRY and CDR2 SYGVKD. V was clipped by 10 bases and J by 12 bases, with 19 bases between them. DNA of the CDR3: TGTGCCAGCAGCTCGGACTACTGGAGGTACTTC. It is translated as CASSSDYWRYF.

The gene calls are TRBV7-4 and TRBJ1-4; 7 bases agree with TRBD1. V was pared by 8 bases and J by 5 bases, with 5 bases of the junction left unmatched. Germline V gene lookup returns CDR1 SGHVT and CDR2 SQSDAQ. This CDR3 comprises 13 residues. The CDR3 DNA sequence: TGTGCCAGCGCGACAGGGACGAATGAAAAACTGTTTTTT. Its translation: CASATGTNEKLFF. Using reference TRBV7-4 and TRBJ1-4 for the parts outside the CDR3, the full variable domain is GAGVSQSPRYKVAKRGRDVALRCDSISGHVTLYWYRQTLGQGSEVLTYSQSDAQRDKSGRPSGRFSAERPERSVSTLKIQRTEQGDSAVYLCASATGTNEKLFFGSGTQLSVL.

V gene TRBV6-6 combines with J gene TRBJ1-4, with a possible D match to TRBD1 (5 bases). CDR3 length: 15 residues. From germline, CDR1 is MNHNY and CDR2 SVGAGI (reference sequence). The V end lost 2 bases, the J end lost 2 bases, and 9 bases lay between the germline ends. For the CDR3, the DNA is TGTGCCAGCAGTTACGGGGGATTTACTAATGAAAAACTGTTTTTT. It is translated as CASSYGGFTNEKLFF.

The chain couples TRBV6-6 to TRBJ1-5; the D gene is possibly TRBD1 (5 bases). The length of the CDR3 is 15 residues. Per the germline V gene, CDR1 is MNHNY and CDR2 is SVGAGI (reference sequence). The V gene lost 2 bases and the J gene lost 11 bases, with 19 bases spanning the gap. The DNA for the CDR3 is TGTGCCAGCAGTTACCCTGGGACGGCGGTACGAGCCCAGCATTTT. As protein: CASSYPGTAVRAQHF.

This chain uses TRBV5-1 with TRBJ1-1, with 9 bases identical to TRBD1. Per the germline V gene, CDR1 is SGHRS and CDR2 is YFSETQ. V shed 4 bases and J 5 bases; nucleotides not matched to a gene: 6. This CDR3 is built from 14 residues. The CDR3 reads CASSDGQGWTEAFF. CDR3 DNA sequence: TGCGCCAGCAGCGATGGACAGGGGTGGACTGAAGCTTTCTTT.

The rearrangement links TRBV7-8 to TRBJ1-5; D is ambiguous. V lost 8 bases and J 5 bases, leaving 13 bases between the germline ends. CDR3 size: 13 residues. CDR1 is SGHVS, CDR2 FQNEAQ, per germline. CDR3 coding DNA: TGTGCCAGCTCACCAGCCCGCTATCAGCCCCAGCATTTT. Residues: CASSPARYQPQHF.

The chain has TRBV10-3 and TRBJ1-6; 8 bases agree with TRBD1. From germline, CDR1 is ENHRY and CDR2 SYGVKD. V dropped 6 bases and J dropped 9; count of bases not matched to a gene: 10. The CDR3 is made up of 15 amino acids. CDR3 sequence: CAISRRDRGGSPLHF. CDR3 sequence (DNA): TGTGCCATCAGCCGCAGAGACAGGGGTGGTTCACCCCTCCACTTT.

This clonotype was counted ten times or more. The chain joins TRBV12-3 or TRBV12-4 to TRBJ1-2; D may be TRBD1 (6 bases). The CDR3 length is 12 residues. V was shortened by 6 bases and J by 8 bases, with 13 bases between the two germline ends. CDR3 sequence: CASSLTGTGYTF. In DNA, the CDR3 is TGTGCCAGCAGCCTCACAGGGACCGGCTACACCTTC.

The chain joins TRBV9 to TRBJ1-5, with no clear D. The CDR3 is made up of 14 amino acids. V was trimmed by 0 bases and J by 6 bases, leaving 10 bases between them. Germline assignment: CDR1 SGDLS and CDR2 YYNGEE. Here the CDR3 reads CASSVGGAGQPQHF. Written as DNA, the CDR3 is TGTGCCAGCAGCGTAGGGGGTGCTGGTCAGCCCCAGCATTTT.

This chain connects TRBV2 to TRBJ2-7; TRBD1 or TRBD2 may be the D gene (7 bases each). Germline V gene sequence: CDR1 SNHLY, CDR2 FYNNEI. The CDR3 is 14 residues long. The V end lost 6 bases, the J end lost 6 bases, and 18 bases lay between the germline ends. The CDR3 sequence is CASRKTGPGGEQYF. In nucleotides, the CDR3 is TGTGCCAGCAGGAAGACAGGGCCGGGGGGCGAGCAGTACTTC.

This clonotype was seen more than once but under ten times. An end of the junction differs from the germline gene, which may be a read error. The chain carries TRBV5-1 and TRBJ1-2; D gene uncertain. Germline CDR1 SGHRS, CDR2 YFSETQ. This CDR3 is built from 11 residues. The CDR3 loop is CAITVPGGYTF. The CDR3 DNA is TGTGCCATTACAGTACCGGGTGGCTACACCTTC.

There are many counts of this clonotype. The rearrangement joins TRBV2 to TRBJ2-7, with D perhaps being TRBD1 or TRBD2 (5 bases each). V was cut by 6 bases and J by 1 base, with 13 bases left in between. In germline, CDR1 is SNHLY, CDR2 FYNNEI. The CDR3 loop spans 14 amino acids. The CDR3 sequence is CASRRDGGSYEQYF. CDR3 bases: TGTGCCAGCAGGAGGGACGGTGGTTCCTACGAGCAGTACTTC.

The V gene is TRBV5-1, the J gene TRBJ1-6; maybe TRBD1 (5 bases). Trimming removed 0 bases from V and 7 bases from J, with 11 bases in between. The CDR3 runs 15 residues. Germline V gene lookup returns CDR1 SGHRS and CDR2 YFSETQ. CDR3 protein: CASSLDPGKNSPLHF. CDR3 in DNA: TGCGCCAGCAGCTTGGATCCAGGGAAGAATTCACCCCTCCACTTT.

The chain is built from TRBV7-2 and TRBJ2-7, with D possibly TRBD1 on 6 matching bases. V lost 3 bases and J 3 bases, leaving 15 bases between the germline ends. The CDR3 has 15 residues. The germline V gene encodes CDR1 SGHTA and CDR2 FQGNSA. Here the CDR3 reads CASSLRLEGDYEQYF. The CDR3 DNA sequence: TGTGCCAGCAGCTTGCGGCTAGAGGGGGACTACGAGCAGTACTTC.

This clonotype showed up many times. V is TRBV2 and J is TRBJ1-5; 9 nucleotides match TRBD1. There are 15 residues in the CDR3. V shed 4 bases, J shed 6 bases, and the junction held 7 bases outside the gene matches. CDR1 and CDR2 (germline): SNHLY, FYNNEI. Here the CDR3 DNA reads TGTGCCAGCAGTGGAGGACAGGGGCTCGGTCAGCCCCAGCATTTT. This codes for CASSGGQGLGQPQHF.

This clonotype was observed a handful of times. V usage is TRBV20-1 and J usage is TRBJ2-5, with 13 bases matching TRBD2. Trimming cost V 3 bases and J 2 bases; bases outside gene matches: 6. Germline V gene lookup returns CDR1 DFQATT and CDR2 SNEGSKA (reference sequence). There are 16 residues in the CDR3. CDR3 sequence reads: CSASQGGLAGQETQYF. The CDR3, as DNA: TGCAGTGCTAGTCAAGGGGGACTAGCGGGACAAGAGACCCAGTACTTC.

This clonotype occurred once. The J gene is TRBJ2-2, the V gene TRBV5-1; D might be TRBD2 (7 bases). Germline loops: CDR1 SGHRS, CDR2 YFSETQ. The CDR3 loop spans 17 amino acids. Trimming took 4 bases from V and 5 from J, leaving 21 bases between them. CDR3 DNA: TGCGCCAGCAGCCCCCGGCCCGGGGGGCGCGTTACCGGGGAGCTGTTTTTT. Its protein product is CASSPRPGGRVTGELFF.

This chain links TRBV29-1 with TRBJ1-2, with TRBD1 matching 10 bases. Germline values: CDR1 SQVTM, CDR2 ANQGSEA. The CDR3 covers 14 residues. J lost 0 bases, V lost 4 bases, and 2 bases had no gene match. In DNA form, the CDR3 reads TGCAGCGTTGGCGGACAGGGGGCTAACTATGGCTACACCTTC. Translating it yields CSVGGQGANYGYTF.

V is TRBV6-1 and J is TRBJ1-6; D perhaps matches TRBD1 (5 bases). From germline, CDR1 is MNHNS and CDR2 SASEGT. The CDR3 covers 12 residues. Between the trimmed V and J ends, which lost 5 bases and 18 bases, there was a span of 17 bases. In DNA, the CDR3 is TGTGCCAGCAGTTACCCCGGGACCACGGCCCACTTT. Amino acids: CASSYPGTTAHF.

The CDR3 region is CASSPREDSRTEAFF. As DNA, the CDR3 is TGTGCCAGCAGTCCCCGGGAGGACAGTCGCACTGAAGCTTTCTTT. V gene TRBV12-3 or TRBV12-4 combines with J gene TRBJ1-1; a possible D gene is TRBD1 (6 bases). The CDR3 covers 15 residues. V gave up 5 bases and J gave up 4 bases, with 17 bases separating them.

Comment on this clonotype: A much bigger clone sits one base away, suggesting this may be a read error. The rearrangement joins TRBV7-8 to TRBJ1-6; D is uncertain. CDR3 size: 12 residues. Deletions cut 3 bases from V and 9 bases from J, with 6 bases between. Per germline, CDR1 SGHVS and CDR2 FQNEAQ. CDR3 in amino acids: CASSFPSSPLHF. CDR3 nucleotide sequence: TGTGCCAGCAGCTTTCCGAGTTCACCCCTCCACTTT.

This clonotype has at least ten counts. The CDR3 bases are TGTGCCACCAGTGATTCCCGGGACTCCAATGAAAAACTGTTTTTT. It codes for CATSDSRDSNEKLFF. The chain recombines TRBV24-1 with TRBJ1-4; tentative D call: TRBD1 (5 bases). Deletions cut 2 bases from V and 5 bases from J, with 11 bases between. The CDR3 has 15 residues. CDR1 is KGHDR, CDR2 SFDVKD, per germline.

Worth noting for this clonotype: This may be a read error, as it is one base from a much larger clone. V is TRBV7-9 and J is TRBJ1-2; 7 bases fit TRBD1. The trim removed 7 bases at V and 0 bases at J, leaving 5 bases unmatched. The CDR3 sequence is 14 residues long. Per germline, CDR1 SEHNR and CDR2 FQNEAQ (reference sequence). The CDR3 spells CASTSGTANYGYTF. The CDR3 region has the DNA TGTGCCAGCACCAGCGGGACAGCTAACTATGGCTACACCTTC.

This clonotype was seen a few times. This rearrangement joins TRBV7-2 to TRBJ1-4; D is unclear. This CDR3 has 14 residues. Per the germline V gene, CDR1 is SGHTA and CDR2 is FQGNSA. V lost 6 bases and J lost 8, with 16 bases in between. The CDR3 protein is CASSLSRTVEKLFF. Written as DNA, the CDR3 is TGTGCCAGCAGTTTATCCCGGACCGTCGAAAAACTGTTTTTT.

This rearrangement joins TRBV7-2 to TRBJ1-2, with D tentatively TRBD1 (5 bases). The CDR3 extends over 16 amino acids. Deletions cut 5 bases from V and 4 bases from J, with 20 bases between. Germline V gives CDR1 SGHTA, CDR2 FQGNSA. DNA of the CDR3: TGTGCCAGCAGCCAGCGAAGGTGGGGGATCTTCTATGGCTACACCTTC. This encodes CASSQRRWGIFYGYTF.

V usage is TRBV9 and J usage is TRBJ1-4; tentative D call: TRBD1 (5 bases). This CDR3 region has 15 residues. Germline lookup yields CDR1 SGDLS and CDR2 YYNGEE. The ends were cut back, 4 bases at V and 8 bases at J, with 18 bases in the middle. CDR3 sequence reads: CASSHKTAIGEKLFF. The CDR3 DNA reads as TGTGCCAGCAGCCATAAGACAGCCATTGGGGAAAAACTGTTTTTT.

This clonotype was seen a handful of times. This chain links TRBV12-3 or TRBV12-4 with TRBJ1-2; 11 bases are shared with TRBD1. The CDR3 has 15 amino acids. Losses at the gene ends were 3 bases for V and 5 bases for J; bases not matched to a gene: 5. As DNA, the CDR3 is TGTGCCAGCAGTTTGGGGACAGGGGGTACATATGGCTACACCTTC. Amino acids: CASSLGTGGTYGYTF.

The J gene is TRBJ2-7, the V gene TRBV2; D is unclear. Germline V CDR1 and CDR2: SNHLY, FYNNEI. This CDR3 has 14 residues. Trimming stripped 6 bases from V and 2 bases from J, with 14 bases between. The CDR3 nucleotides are TGTGCCAGCAGCCCCACTGACCTCACCTACGAGCAGTACTTC. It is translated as CASSPTDLTYEQYF.

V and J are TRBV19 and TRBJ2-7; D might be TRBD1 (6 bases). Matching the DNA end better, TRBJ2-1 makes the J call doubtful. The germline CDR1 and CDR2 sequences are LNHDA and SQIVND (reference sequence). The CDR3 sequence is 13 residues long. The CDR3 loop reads CASTDRRIDEQFF. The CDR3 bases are TGTGCCAGTACAGACAGGAGGATCGATGAGCAGTTCTTC.

In DNA, the CDR3 is TGTGCCAGCACCCTACAGAGGCCCTATGGCTACACCTTC. It yields the protein CASTLQRPYGYTF. The chain couples TRBV7-2 to TRBJ1-2; D gene uncertain. CDR1 SGHTA and CDR2 FQGNSA come from the germline V gene. The CDR3 runs 13 residues. Between the trimmed V and J ends, which lost 7 bases and 4 bases, there was a span of 13 bases. Full variable domain (remainder filled in from reference TRBV7-2 and TRBJ1-2): GAGVSQSPSNKVTEKGKDVELRCDPISGHTALYWYRQSLGQGLEFLIYFQGNSAPDKSGLPSDRFSAERTGGSVSTLTIQRTQQEDSAVYLCASTLQRPYGYTFGSGTRLTVV.